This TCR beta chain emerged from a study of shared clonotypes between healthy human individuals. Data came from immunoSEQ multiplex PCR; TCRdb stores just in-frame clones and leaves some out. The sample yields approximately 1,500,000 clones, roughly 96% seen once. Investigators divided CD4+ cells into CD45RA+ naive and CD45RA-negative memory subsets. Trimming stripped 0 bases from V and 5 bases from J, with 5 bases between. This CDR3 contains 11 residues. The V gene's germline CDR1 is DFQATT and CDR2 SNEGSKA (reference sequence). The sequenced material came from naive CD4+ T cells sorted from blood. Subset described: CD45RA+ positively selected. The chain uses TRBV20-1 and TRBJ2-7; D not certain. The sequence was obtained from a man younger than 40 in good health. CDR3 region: CSARDGDEQYF. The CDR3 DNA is TGCAGTGCTAGAGATGGCGACGAGCAGTACTTC.